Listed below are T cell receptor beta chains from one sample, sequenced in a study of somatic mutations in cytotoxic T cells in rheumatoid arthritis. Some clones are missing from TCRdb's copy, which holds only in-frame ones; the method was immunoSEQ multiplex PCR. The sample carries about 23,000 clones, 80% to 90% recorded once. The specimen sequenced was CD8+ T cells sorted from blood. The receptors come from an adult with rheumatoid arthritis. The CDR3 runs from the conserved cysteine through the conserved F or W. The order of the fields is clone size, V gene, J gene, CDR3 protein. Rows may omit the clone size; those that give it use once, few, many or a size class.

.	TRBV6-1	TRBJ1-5	CASTRWVTGDQPQHF
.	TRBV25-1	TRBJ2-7	CASSDSYEQYF
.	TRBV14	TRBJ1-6	CASSHREGGYSPLHF
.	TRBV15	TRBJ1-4	CATSKGAGIEKLFF
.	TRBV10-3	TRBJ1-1	CAISEGHPGAEAFF
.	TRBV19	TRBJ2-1	CASSIGLAFYNEQFF
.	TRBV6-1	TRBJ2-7	CASSEAGTGGYEQYF
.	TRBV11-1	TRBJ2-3	CASSPRGGEADTQYF
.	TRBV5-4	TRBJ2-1	CASSRRGLSYNEQFF
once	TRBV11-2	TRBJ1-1	CASSARGAQGAEAFF
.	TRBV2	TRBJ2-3	CACLTSGDADTQYF
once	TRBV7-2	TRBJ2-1	CASSLGLYNEQFF
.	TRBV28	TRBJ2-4	CASSLVQIAKNIQYF
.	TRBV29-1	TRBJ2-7	CSVEDPSFTYEQYF
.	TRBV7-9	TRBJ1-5	CASSLGHQPQHF
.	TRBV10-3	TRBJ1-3	CAISEGTGGTGNTIYF
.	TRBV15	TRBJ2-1	CATSRGKIGNEQFF
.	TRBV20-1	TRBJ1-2	CSARGDHFAF
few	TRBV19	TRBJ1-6	CASSIIEGSSYNSPLHF
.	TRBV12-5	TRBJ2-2	CASGLALTGELFF
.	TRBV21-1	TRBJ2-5	CASSKVRLEETQYF
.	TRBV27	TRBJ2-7	CASSPGLIYEQYF
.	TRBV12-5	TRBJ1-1	CASGSFGQGRNTEAFF
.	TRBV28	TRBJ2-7	CASSFSRLYEQYF
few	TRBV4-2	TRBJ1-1	CASSQEEGGGTEAFF
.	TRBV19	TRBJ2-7	CASSWERGEQYF